These T cell receptor beta chains were read from a single sample in a study of neoadjuvant anti-PD-1 for oral cavity cancer. The repertoire was sequenced with immunoSEQ multiplex PCR; TCRdb's copy has only in-frame clones and lacks some. The repertoire holds around 81,000 clones, with approximately 84% as singletons. The specimen was PBMCs, collected before nivolumab (anti-PD-1) treatment. All receptors derive from a person aged 35-80 years with oral cavity squamous cell carcinoma. CDR3s leave out the opening cysteine and the closing phenylalanine or tryptophan.

j_gene: TRBJ2-2; v_gene: TRBV27; CDR3aa: ASSFLQGNTGELF
j_gene: TRBJ2-1; v_gene: TRBV6-1; CDR3aa: ASSERAADYNEQF
j_gene: TRBJ1-2; v_gene: TRBV19; CDR3aa: AIGANYGYT
j_gene: TRBJ2-7; v_gene: TRBV6-6; CDR3aa: ASSYPPSGNYYEQY
j_gene: TRBJ1-2; v_gene: TRBV4-1; CDR3aa: ASSQDLPGSSYGYT
j_gene: TRBJ2-3; v_gene: TRBV7-9; CDR3aa: ASSLAVGGGADTQY
j_gene: TRBJ2-5; v_gene: TRBV6-1; CDR3aa: ASSEVGTKETQY
j_gene: TRBJ1-4; v_gene: TRBV30; CDR3aa: AWSRKGQGVQIGEKLF
j_gene: TRBJ2-1; v_gene: TRBV10-2; CDR3aa: ASSDPGQEVANEQF
j_gene: TRBJ2-7; v_gene: TRBV7-2; CDR3aa: ASSLILTDGDEQY
j_gene: TRBJ2-3; v_gene: TRBV28; CDR3aa: ASSPGQTDTQY
j_gene: TRBJ2-3; v_gene: TRBV9; CDR3aa: ASSLYPGLGTDTQY
j_gene: TRBJ1-4; v_gene: TRBV27; CDR3aa: ASSDPINEKLF
j_gene: TRBJ2-7; v_gene: TRBV5-1; CDR3aa: ASRGAGADEQY
j_gene: TRBJ2-1; v_gene: TRBV5-1; CDR3aa: ASSLGQGAQEQF
j_gene: TRBJ2-5; v_gene: TRBV9; CDR3aa: ASSVEDRGETQY
j_gene: TRBJ2-7; v_gene: TRBV30; CDR3aa: AWSGGTRTYEQY
j_gene: TRBJ2-7; v_gene: TRBV19; CDR3aa: ASSIGGRSSYEQY
j_gene: TRBJ2-1; v_gene: TRBV2; CDR3aa: ASRAQGANYNEQF
j_gene: TRBJ1-1; v_gene: TRBV10-3; CDR3aa: AISENSGMNTEAF
j_gene: TRBJ1-1; v_gene: TRBV7-8; CDR3aa: AISRGMNTEAF
j_gene: TRBJ1-1; v_gene: TRBV7-2; CDR3aa: ASSLDGQGTQAF
j_gene: TRBJ1-5; v_gene: TRBV19; CDR3aa: ASSIGQSNQPQH
j_gene: TRBJ2-1; v_gene: TRBV30; CDR3aa: AWSVQYNEQF
j_gene: TRBJ2-7; v_gene: TRBV7-9; CDR3aa: ASSPGQGGYEQY
j_gene: TRBJ1-1; v_gene: TRBV11-2; CDR3aa: ASSLDRSEAF
j_gene: TRBJ2-1; v_gene: TRBV11-3; CDR3aa: ASSQFESGGLMKQF
j_gene: TRBJ1-1; v_gene: TRBV4-1; CDR3aa: ASSQNMGNTEAF
j_gene: TRBJ1-1; v_gene: TRBV29-1; CDR3aa: SAQQGLNTEAF
j_gene: TRBJ1-1; v_gene: TRBV2; CDR3aa: ASTRQGRTEAF
j_gene: TRBJ2-6; v_gene: TRBV6-5; CDR3aa: ASSPGGPGANVLT
j_gene: TRBJ2-1; v_gene: TRBV25-1; CDR3aa: ASTASGRANEQF
j_gene: TRBJ2-7; v_gene: TRBV29-1; CDR3aa: SVEDRAGGYEQY
j_gene: TRBJ2-7; v_gene: TRBV10-3; CDR3aa: AISESTTTYEQY
j_gene: TRBJ2-3; v_gene: TRBV29-1; CDR3aa: SVESSSTDTQY
j_gene: TRBJ2-5; v_gene: TRBV29-1; CDR3aa: SVEPRVGGQETQY
j_gene: TRBJ2-1; v_gene: TRBV5-4; CDR3aa: ASSLERQTNEQF
j_gene: TRBJ2-7; v_gene: TRBV28; CDR3aa: ASSLHQGAGYFPEQY
j_gene: TRBJ1-1; v_gene: TRBV10-2; CDR3aa: ASSERTETTEAF
j_gene: TRBJ2-7; v_gene: TRBV28; CDR3aa: ASSLPQQGSSYEQY
j_gene: TRBJ2-7; v_gene: TRBV6-1; CDR3aa: ASQDRVEQY
j_gene: TRBJ2-7; v_gene: TRBV5-1; CDR3aa: ASSLGTGKGYEQY
j_gene: TRBJ1-2; v_gene: TRBV7-9; CDR3aa: ASSYRGGYT